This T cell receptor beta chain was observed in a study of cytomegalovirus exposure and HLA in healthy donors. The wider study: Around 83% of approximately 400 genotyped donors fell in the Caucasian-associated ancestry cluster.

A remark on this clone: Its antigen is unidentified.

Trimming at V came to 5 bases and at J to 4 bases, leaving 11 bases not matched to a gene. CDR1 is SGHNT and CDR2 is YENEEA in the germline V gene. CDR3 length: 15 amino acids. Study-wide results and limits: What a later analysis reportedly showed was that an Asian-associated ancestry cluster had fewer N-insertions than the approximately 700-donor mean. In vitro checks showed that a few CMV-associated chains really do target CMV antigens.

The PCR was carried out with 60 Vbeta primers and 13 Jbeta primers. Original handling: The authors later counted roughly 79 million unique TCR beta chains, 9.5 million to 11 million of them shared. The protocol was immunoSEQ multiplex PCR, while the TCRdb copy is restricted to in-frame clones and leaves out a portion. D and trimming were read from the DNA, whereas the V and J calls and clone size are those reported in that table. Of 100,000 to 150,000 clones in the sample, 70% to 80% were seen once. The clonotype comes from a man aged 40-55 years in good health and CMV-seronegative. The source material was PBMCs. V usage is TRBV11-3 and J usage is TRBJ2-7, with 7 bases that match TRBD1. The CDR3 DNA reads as TGTGCCAGCAGCCCAGGGGGACAAGCAGGATACGAGCAGTACTTC. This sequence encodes CASSPGGQAGYEQYF.